This T cell receptor (beta chain) is from a study of memory CD4+ T cells and cytomegalovirus serostatus. General study points: Of 150 to 200 reported CMV TCRbeta sequences, 60 to 85 were found in memory CD4+ repertoires. The CMV-associated TCR signature appears largely within the CD4+ memory repertoire.

Concerning this clone: The target antigen is unknown.

Germline values: CDR1 MNHNS, CDR2 SASEGT. Trimming pared 2 bases from V and 0 bases from J, leaving 14 bases between. The CDR3 consists of 16 residues. The sort gate was single viable CD3+CD4+CD8-CD45RO+ cells for memory CD4+ T cells. Clones were sequenced by immunoSEQ multiplex PCR, and TCRdb holds only the in-frame ones, with some missing. The data hold some 87,000 clones, with roughly 80% observed a single time. The TCR originated in an adult in good health and CMV-seropositive. This rearrangement joins TRBV6-1 to TRBJ2-7; D is ambiguous. Sequenced sample: memory CD4+ T cells from blood. The CDR3: CASSELSPRSSYEQYF. CDR3 nucleotides: TGTGCCAGCAGTGAATTGAGTCCCCGGAGCTCCTACGAGCAGTACTTC.